Listed below are T cell receptor beta chains from one sample, sequenced in a study of OX40 agonist ivuxolimab in advanced cancers. Method: immunoSEQ multiplex PCR; TCRdb's copy keeps in-frame clones and lacks some. The repertoire holds about 93,000 clones, with about 91% as singletons. This material consisted of CD4+ or CD8+ T cells sorted from blood, taken in a trial of the OX40 agonist ivuxolimab. The source of these receptors is an adult with an advanced solid tumor such as melanoma, head and neck, liver or kidney cancer. The CDR3 runs from the conserved cysteine through the conserved F or W. The D gene is left open where the match is weak.

D gene: NA; V gene: TRBV5-1; CDR3 protein: CASSRLGQPHTDTQYF
D gene: NA; V gene: TRBV7-3; CDR3 protein: CASSPNVGSTDTQYF
D gene: TRBD2; V gene: TRBV5-4; CDR3 protein: CASSHTSDYTDTQYF
D gene: NA; V gene: TRBV30; CDR3 protein: CAWSGGPNEKLFF
D gene: NA; V gene: TRBV7-6; CDR3 protein: CASSLGTYPAYEQYF
D gene: NA; V gene: TRBV4-1; CDR3 protein: CASSQDPGISYEQYF
D gene: NA; V gene: TRBV5-5; CDR3 protein: CASSSGLRPQETQYF
D gene: TRBD2; V gene: TRBV29-1; CDR3 protein: CSVESSGTDTQYF
D gene: NA; V gene: TRBV5-4; CDR3 protein: CASTRQGGSYNEQFF
D gene: NA; V gene: TRBV5-4; CDR3 protein: CASLGAAGELFF
D gene: NA; V gene: TRBV7-2; CDR3 protein: CASSSRMDSPYEQYF
D gene: TRBD1; V gene: TRBV6-1; CDR3 protein: CASSSGQGAGNTIYF
D gene: NA; V gene: TRBV9; CDR3 protein: CASSVDSTGELFF
D gene: NA; V gene: TRBV18; CDR3 protein: CASSPTPRRDNYGYTF